These 24 T cell receptor beta chains were sequenced from one sample in a study of blood T cell repertoires in COVID-19. Method: immunoSEQ multiplex PCR; TCRdb's copy keeps in-frame clones and lacks some. The table lists some 150,000 clones, roughly 76% of them singletons. The sample comprised peripheral blood. The receptors come from a human donor with acute or convalescent COVID-19. The donor label of this sample is uncertain.

The chain carries TRBV12-5 and TRBJ1-2, with D maybe TRBD1 (5 bases). CDR3 length equals 15 residues. CDR1 is LGHNT, CDR2 FRNRAP, per germline. V lost 6 bases and J lost 0, with 14 bases in between. The CDR3 DNA follows: TGTGCTAGTGGCCTTGGGGGGAGAGCTAACTATGGCTACACCTTC. It codes for CASGLGGRANYGYTF.

Turning to this clone: The same CDR3 arises from other DNA sequences in this sample as well. The V call is TRBV6-5, the J call TRBJ1-2; D perhaps matches TRBD1 (5 bases). Deletions cut 0 bases from V and 8 bases from J, with 10 bases between. CDR3 length: 13 residues. CDR1 and CDR2 (germline): MNHEY, SVGAGI. CDR3 in amino acids: CASSYSQGGGYTF. The CDR3 bases are TGTGCCAGCAGTTACTCTCAGGGAGGCGGCTACACCTTC.

This clone has just one count. At the DNA level, this CDR3 is encoded by other sequences in the same sample as well. The chain links TRBV27 to TRBJ1-2; possible D gene TRBD1, 5 bases. Trimming removed 5 bases at V and 4 bases at J, with 11 bases between. Germline V gene sequence: CDR1 MNHEY, CDR2 SMNVEV (reference sequence). The CDR3 sequence is 13 residues long. The CDR3: CASSRRDSYGYTF. CDR3 sequence (DNA): TGTGCCAGCAGTAGACGGGACTCCTATGGCTACACCTTC.

CDR3 residues: CSAPDAGGYTF. CDR3 bases: TGCAGTGCCCCGGACGCGGGGGGCTACACCTTC. The chain carries TRBV20-1 and TRBJ1-2; D is unresolved. Trimming cost V 6 bases and J 8 bases, with 13 bases left between them. Germline V gene lookup returns CDR1 DFQATT and CDR2 SNEGSKA (reference sequence). This CDR3 has 11 residues.

V is TRBV7-3 and J is TRBJ1-1, with 7 nucleotides matching TRBD1. V gave up 2 bases and J gave up 4 bases; unmatched junction bases: 7. This CDR3 is built from 15 residues. The germline V gene encodes CDR1 SGHTA and CDR2 FQGTGA. The CDR3 sequence is CASSLQQTGITEAFF. The CDR3 nucleotides read TGTGCCAGCAGCTTACAACAGACAGGGATCACTGAAGCTTTCTTT.

The rearrangement joins TRBV6-5 to TRBJ1-2, with 7 positions matching TRBD1. This CDR3 has 14 amino acids. Trimming removed 0 bases from V and 6 bases from J; junction bases left unmatched: 4. Germline V lookup: CDR1 MNHEY, CDR2 SVGAGI. CDR3 sequence (DNA): TGTGCCAGCAGTTACTCAGTAGGGGGCAATGGCTACACCTTC. Translation: CASSYSVGGNGYTF.

V usage is TRBV29-1 and J usage is TRBJ2-1; 7 nucleotides line up with TRBD1. This CDR3 spans 12 amino acids. Germline assignment: CDR1 SQVTM and CDR2 ANQGSEA. Trimming cost V 7 bases and J 5 bases; bases outside gene matches: 5. The CDR3 DNA sequence: TGCAGCGGCCGGGACAGAAACAATGAGCAGTTCTTC. Amino acid sequence: CSGRDRNNEQFF.

The chain has TRBV7-3 and TRBJ2-1; 7 bases are shared with TRBD1. The CDR3 length is 16 residues. Looked up from germline, CDR1 is SGHTA and CDR2 is FQGTGA. The V gene end was trimmed by 4 bases and the J gene end by 4 bases; junction bases not matched to a gene: 10. CDR3 coding DNA: TGTGCCAGCAGCTACAGCTCCGGGACAGTATACAATGAGCAGTTCTTC. This encodes CASSYSSGTVYNEQFF.

The rearrangement links TRBV9 to TRBJ2-5; D is perhaps TRBD1 (5 bases). This CDR3 is built from 15 residues. V lost 0 bases, J lost 10 bases, and 19 bases lay in between. Per the germline V gene, CDR1 is SGDLS and CDR2 is YYNGEE. This CDR3 reads CASSVAEGYLGVQYF. In nucleotides, the CDR3 is TGTGCCAGCAGCGTAGCTGAAGGATACCTAGGGGTCCAGTACTTC.

The chain uses TRBV2 and TRBJ2-4; 9 bases map to TRBD2. This CDR3 comprises 19 residues. Per the germline V gene, CDR1 is SNHLY and CDR2 is FYNNEI. The ends lost 2 bases at V and 0 bases at J; junction bases unmatched: 11. CDR3 sequence (DNA): TGTGCCAGCAGTGAATGGGCTCTAGCGGGGCCCCTAGCCAAAAACATTCAGTACTTC. Translating it yields CASSEWALAGPLAKNIQYF.

V and J are TRBV30 and TRBJ2-1, with a weak D call TRBD1 (5 bases). The ends were cut back, 0 bases at V and 9 bases at J, with 12 bases in the middle. Germline CDR1 reads GTSNPN; CDR2 reads SVGIG (reference sequence). The CDR3 totals 13 residues. This CDR3 reads CAWSVQATGEQFF. Written as DNA, the CDR3 is TGTGCCTGGAGTGTACAGGCCACGGGTGAGCAGTTCTTC. Full variable domain (rest looked up from reference TRBV30 and TRBJ2-1): SQTIHQWPATLVQPVGSPLSLECTVEGTSNPNLYWYRQAAGRGLQLLFYSVGIGQISSEVPQNLSASRPQDRQFILSSKKLLLSDSGFYLCAWSVQATGEQFFGPGTRLTVL.

The chain combines TRBV9 with TRBJ2-1; possibly TRBD2 for D (7 bases). Germline values: CDR1 SGDLS, CDR2 YYNGEE. V lost 4 bases and J lost 7, with 21 bases in between. The CDR3 has 16 amino acids. The CDR3, as DNA: TGTGCCAGCAGCCCCTTCGTGGGGGGGGGCTTGAATGAGCAGTTCTTC. It codes for CASSPFVGGGLNEQFF.

The rearrangement joins TRBV18 to TRBJ2-7; the match to TRBD1 covers 7 bases. The CDR3 consists of 15 residues. Per germline, CDR1 KGHSH and CDR2 LQKENI. With 4 bases clipped from V and 4 bases from J, the junction kept 10 bases outside the gene matches. The DNA for the CDR3 is TGTGCCAGCTCACAATCCGGGACAGCCGTTTACGAGCAGTACGTC. Protein product: CASSQSGTAVYEQYV.

V and J are TRBV14 and TRBJ2-1; possibly TRBD2 for D (5 bases). Looked up from germline, CDR1 is SGHDN and CDR2 is FVKESK. Trimming took off 2 bases at V and 0 bases at J, with 11 bases between the two ends. The CDR3 has 16 amino acids. DNA of the CDR3: TGTGCCAGCAGCCAACCGGAGAGGGCCTCCTACAATGAGCAGTTCTTC. Protein product: CASSQPERASYNEQFF.

This clone was seen a few times. The gene calls are TRBV30 and TRBJ1-6; TRBD1 matches at 9 bases. J was trimmed by 5 bases and V by 4 bases; bases with no gene match: 9. CDR1 GTSNPN and CDR2 SVGIG come from the germline V gene (reference sequence). This CDR3 has 16 residues. The CDR3 spells CAWKIPDRGNNSPLHF. The CDR3 DNA reads as TGTGCCTGGAAAATTCCGGACAGGGGTAATAATTCACCCCTCCACTTT.

The chain recombines TRBV29-1 with TRBJ2-7; 7 nucleotides agree with TRBD1. This CDR3 comprises 13 residues. With 2 bases clipped from V and 4 bases from J, the junction kept 5 bases outside the gene matches. Germline CDR1 SQVTM, CDR2 ANQGSEA. DNA of the CDR3: TGCAGCGTTGAATTGAGACAGGGTTACGAGCAGTACTTC. It is translated as CSVELRQGYEQYF.

J is TRBJ2-6 and V is TRBV13; no definite D call. The CDR3 covers 18 residues. V lost 0 bases to trimming and J lost 4 bases, with 16 bases between them. The germline gives CDR1 PRHDT, CDR2 FYEKMQ (reference sequence). CDR3 residues: CASSLGGVLSYGANVLTF. The CDR3 DNA sequence: TGTGCCAGCAGCTTAGGGGGCGTCTTGTCGTACGGGGCCAACGTCCTGACTTTC.

The V gene is TRBV7-6, the J gene TRBJ2-7; D may be TRBD2 (5 bases). This CDR3 has 14 residues. Trimming took 6 bases from V and 6 from J, leaving 18 bases between them. In germline, CDR1 is SGHVS, CDR2 FNYEAQ. The CDR3 sequence: CASSWTGEMGEQYF. CDR3 nucleotide sequence: TGTGCCAGCAGTTGGACCGGGGAGATGGGCGAGCAGTACTTC.

The table lists this clone with a count of one. The chain uses TRBV20-1 and TRBJ1-1; no reliable D call. Germline CDR1 is DFQATT and CDR2 is SNEGSKA (reference sequence). Trimming took 3 bases from V and 1 from J, leaving 18 bases between them. This CDR3 comprises 16 residues. This CDR3 reads CSASISRGGPNTEAFF. The CDR3 bases are TGCAGTGCTAGTATCAGCCGGGGAGGTCCGAACACTGAAGCTTTCTTT.

The chain employs TRBV10-3 and TRBJ2-1; D remains unclear. Deletions cut 0 bases from V and 10 bases from J, with 22 bases between. CDR1 is ENHRY, CDR2 SYGVKD, per germline. CDR3 size: 17 residues. The CDR3 loop is CAISESTQTHLYIEQFF. Written as DNA, the CDR3 is TGTGCCATCAGTGAGTCGACTCAGACTCACCTTTATATCGAGCAGTTCTTC.

This clone occurred a few times. This chain connects TRBV3-1 (or the pseudogene TRBV3-2) to TRBJ1-1; 8 nucleotides align to TRBD1. The ends lost 1 base at V and 5 bases at J; junction bases unmatched: 3. The CDR3 consists of 14 residues. Per the germline V gene, CDR1 is LGHDT and CDR2 is YNNKEL (reference sequence). Written as DNA, the CDR3 is TGTGCCAGCAGCCAAGGGACAGGGAATACTGAAGCTTTCTTT. Its translation is CASSQGTGNTEAFF.

In its sample, this clone was seen a few times. The chain recombines TRBV7-6 with TRBJ2-7; perhaps TRBD2 as D (7 bases). This CDR3 has 14 residues. Germline V CDR1 and CDR2: SGHVS, FNYEAQ. The V end lost 1 base, the J end lost 6 bases, and 13 bases lay between the germline ends. CDR3 coding DNA: TGTGCCAGCAGCTTAGGGGGGGGCCCTCGCGAGCAGTACTTC. It yields the protein CASSLGGGPREQYF. Looking up the rest from reference TRBV7-6 and TRBJ2-7 gives the full variable domain: GAGVSQSPRYKVTKRGQDVALRCDPISGHVSLYWYRQALGQGPEFLTYFNYEAQQDKSGLPNDRFSAERPEGSISTLTIQRTEQRDSAMYRCASSLGGGPREQYFGPGTRLTVT.

The CDR3 bases are TGTGCCACCCGCGGGACCCCAAAGGAAAAACTGTTTTTT. This sequence encodes CATRGTPKEKLFF. The chain joins TRBV2 to TRBJ1-4, with D perhaps TRBD1 (5 bases). V lost 10 bases and J 8 bases, leaving 17 bases between the germline ends. Germline values: CDR1 SNHLY, CDR2 FYNNEI. The CDR3 sequence is 13 residues long.

The chain has TRBV27 and TRBJ1-2; D is unclear. V lost 6 bases and J lost 4, with 15 bases in between. The length of the CDR3 is 14 residues. CDR1 and CDR2 (germline): MNHEY, SMNVEV (reference sequence). DNA of the CDR3: TGTGCCAGCAGCCGAGACACACGCTCCTATGGCTACACCTTC. As protein: CASSRDTRSYGYTF.